This TCR beta chain originates from a study of blood T cell repertoires in COVID-19. Study details: Specimens from acute and convalescent COVID-19 originated in the United States, Italy and Spain. T cells, B-cell-depleted T cells, or PBMCs provided the cDNA or gDNA that served as material.

V lost 5 bases to trimming and J lost 5 bases, with 12 bases between them. Germline lookup yields CDR1 SGHTA and CDR2 FQGTGA. CDR3 length: 14 residues. Source study methods: Reference gene primer amplification gave estimated nucleated cell counts. Clones were sequenced by immunoSEQ multiplex PCR, and TCRdb holds only the in-frame ones, with some missing. V and J calls plus clone size are reproduced from that table; the DNA served to infer D and trimming. The data hold tens of thousands of clones, with more than 65% observed a single time. The chain uses TRBV7-3 and TRBJ2-2; TRBD1 might be the D (5 bases). Sequenced input: peripheral blood. The source of this sequence is a woman older than 75 with active or convalescent COVID-19. The CDR3, as DNA: TGTGCCAGCAGCCCCTTCCAGGGAACCGGGGAGCTGTTTTTT. Translating gives CASSPFQGTGELFF.